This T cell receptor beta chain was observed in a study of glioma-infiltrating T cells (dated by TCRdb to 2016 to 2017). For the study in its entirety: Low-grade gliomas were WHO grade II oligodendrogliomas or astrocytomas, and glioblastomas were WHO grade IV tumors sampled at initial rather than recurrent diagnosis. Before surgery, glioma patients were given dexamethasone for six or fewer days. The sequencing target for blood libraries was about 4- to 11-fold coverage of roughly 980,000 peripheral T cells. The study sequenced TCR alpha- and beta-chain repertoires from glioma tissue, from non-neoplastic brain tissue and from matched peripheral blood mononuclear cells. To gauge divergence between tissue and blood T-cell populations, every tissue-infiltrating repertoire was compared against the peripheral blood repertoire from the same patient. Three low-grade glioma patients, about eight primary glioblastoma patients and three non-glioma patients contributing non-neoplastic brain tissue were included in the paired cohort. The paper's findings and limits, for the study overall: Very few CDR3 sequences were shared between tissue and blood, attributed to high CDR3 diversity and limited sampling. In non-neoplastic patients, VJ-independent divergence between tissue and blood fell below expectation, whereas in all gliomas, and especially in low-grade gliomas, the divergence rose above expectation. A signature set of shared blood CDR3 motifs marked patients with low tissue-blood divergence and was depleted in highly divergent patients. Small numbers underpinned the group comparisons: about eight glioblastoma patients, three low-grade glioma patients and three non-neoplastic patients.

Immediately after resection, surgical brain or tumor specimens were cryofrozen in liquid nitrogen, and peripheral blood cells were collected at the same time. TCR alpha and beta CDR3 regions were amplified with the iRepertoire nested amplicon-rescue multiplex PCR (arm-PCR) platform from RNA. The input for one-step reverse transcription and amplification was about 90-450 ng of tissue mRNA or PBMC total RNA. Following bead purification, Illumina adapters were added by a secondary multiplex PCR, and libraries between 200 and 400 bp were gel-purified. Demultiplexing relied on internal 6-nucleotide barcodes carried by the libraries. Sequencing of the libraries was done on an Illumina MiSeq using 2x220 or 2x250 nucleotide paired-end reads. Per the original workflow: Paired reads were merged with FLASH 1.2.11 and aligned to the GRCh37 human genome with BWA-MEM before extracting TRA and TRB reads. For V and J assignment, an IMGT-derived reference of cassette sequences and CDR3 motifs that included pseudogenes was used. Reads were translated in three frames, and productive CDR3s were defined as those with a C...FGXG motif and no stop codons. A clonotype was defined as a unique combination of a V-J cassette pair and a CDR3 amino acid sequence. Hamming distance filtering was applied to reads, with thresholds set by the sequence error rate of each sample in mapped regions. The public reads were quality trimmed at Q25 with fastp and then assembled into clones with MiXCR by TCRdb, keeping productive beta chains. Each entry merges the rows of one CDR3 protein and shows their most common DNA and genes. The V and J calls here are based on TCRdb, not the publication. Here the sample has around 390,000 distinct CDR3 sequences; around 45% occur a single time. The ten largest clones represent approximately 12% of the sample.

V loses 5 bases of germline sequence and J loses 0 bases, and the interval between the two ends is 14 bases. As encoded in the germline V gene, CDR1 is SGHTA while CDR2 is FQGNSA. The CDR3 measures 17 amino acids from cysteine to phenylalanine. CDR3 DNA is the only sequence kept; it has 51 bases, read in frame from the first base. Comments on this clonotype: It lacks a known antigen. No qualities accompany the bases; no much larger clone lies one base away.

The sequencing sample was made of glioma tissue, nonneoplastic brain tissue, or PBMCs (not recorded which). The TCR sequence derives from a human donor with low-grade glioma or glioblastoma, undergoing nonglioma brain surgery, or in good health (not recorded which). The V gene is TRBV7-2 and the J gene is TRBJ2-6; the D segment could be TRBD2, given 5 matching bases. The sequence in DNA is TGTGCCAGCAGCACTAGTCGAACCTTCTCTGGGGCCAACGTCCTGACTTTC. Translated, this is CASSTSRTFSGANVLTF.